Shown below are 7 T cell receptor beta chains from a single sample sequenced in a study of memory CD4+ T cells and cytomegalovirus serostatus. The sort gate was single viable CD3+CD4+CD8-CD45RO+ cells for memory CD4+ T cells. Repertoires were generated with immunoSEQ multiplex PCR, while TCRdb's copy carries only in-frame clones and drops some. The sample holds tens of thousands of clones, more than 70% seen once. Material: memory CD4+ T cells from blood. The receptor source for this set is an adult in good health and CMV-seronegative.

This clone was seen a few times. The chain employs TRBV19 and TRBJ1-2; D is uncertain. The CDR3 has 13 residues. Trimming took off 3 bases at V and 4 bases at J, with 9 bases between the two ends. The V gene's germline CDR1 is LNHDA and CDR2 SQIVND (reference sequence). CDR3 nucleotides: TGTGCCAGTAGTATCGGCAGAAGCTATGGCTACACCTTC. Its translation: CASSIGRSYGYTF.

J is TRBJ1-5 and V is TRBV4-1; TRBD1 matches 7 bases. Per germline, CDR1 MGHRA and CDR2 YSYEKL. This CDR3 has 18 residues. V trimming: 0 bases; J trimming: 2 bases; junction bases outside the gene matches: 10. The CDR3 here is CASSQDQGGRRRNQPQHF. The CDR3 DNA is TGCGCCAGCAGCCAAGATCAGGGGGGACGGAGGCGCAATCAGCCCCAGCATTTT.

The CDR3 nucleotides read TGTGCCAGCCTTACAGGGGGCGCGGGTGGAAACACCATATATTTT. Its translation: CASLTGGAGGNTIYF. This sequence joins TRBV6-1 and TRBJ1-3; 9 bases match TRBD1. With 8 bases clipped from V and 3 bases from J, the junction kept 8 bases outside the gene matches. CDR1 is MNHNS and CDR2 is SASEGT in the germline V gene. The CDR3 covers 15 residues.

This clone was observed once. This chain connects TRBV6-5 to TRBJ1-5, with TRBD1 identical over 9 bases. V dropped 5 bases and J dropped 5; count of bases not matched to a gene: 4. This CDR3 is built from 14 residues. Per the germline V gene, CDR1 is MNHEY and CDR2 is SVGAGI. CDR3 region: CASSQGQGDQPQHF. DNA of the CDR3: TGTGCCAGCAGTCAGGGACAGGGTGATCAGCCCCAGCATTTT.

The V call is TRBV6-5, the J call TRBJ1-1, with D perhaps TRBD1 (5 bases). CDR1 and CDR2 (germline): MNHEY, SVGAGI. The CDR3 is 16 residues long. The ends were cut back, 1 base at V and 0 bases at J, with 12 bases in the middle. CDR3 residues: CASSYYSGRMNTEAFF. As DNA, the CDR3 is TGTGCCAGCAGTTACTATTCAGGGCGTATGAACACTGAAGCTTTCTTT.

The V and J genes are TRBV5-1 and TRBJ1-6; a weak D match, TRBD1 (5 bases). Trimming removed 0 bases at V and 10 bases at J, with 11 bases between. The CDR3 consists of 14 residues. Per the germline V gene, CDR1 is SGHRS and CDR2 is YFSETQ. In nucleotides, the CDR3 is TGCGCCAGCAGCTTGGAGGGGCTGAGATCACCCCTCCACTTT. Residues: CASSLEGLRSPLHF.

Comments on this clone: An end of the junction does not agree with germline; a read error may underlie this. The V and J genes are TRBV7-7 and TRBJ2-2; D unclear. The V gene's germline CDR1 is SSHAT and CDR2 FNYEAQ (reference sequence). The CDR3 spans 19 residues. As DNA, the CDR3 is TGTGCTAGCAGCTTAGCCCCCTTTTCGGATCGAGGATGGACCGGGGAGCTGTTTTTT. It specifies CASSLAPFSDRGWTGELFF.